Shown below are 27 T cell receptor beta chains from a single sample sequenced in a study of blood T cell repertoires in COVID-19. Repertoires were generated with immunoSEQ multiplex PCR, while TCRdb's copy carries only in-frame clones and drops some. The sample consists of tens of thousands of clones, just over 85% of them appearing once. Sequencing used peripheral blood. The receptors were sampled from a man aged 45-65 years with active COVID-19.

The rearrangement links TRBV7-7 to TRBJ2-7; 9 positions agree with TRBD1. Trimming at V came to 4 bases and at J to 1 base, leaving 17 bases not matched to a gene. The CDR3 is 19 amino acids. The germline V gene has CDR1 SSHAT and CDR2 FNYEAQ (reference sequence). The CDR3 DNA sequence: TGTGCCAGCAGCTATACGGACAGGGGTGGCCTCGAGAGGTCCTACGAGCAGTACTTC. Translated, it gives CASSYTDRGGLERSYEQYF.

The chain's CDR3 is CASDGQGRTGELFF. The CDR3 DNA reads as TGTGCCAGCGACGGACAGGGGAGGACCGGGGAGCTGTTTTTT. This chain connects TRBV2 to TRBJ2-2, with 9 bases fitting TRBD1. V shed 8 bases, J shed 5 bases, and the junction held 6 bases outside the gene matches. The CDR3 is 14 amino acids. Germline lookup yields CDR1 SNHLY and CDR2 FYNNEI.

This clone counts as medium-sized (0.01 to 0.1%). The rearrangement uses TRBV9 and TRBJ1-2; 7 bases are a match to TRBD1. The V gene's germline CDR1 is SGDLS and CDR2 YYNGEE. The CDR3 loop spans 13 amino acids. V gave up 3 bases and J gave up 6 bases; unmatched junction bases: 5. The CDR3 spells CASSATTGNGYTF. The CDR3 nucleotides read TGTGCCAGCAGCGCGACGACAGGGAATGGCTACACCTTC.

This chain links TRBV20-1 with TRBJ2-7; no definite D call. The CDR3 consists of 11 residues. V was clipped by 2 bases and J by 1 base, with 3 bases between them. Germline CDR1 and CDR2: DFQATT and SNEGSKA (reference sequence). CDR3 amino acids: CSARRSYEQYF. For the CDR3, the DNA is TGCAGTGCTAGACGGTCCTACGAGCAGTACTTC.

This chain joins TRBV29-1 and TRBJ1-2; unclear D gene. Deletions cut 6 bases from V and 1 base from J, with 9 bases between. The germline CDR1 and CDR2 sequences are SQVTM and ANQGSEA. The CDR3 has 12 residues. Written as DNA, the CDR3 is TGCAGCGTCGTACATGATAACTATGGCTACACCTTC. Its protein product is CSVVHDNYGYTF.

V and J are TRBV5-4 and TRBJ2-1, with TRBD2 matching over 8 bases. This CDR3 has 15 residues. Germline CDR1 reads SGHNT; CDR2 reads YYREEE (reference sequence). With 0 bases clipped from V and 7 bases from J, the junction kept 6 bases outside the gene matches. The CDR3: CASSLAGGAQNEQFF. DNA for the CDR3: TGTGCCAGCAGCTTGGCGGGGGGGGCCCAGAATGAGCAGTTCTTC. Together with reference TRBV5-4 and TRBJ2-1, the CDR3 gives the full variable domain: ETGVTQSPTHLIKTRGQQVTLRCSSQSGHNTVSWYQQALGQGPQFIFQYYREEENGRGNFPPRFSGLQFPNYSSELNVNALELDDSALYLCASSLAGGAQNEQFFGPGTRLTVL.

The CDR3 here is CASSFLIAESSYNEQFF. The CDR3 region has the DNA TGTGCCAGCAGCTTTTTGATTGCGGAGAGCTCCTACAATGAGCAGTTCTTC. V gene TRBV3-1 (or the pseudogene TRBV3-2) combines with J gene TRBJ2-1; no clear D. Per germline, CDR1 LGHDT and CDR2 YNNKEL (reference sequence). The V and J ends lost 5 bases and 0 bases respectively, with 17 bases between them. CDR3 length: 17 residues.

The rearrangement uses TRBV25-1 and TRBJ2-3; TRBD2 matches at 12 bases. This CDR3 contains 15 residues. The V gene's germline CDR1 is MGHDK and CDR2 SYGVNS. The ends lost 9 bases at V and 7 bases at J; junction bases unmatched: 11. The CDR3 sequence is CASSFSTSGGNTQYF. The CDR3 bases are TGTGCCAGTTCATTTAGTACTAGCGGGGGGAATACGCAGTATTTT.

CDR3 loop: CASSRESHSNQPQHF. The CDR3, as DNA: TGTGCCAGCAGTCGGGAGTCACATAGCAATCAGCCCCAGCATTTT. The chain carries TRBV6-6 and TRBJ1-5, with D hard to call. Germline V gene sequence: CDR1 MNHNY, CDR2 SVGAGI (reference sequence). This CDR3 comprises 15 residues. V lost 5 bases to trimming and J lost 0 bases, with 11 bases between them.

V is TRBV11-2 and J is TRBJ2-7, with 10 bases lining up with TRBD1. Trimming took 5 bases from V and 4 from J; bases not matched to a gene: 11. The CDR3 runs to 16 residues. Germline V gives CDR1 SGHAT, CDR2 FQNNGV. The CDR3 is CASSHPFRTGGYEQYF. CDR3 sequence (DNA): TGTGCCAGCAGCCATCCGTTCCGGACAGGGGGGTACGAGCAGTACTTC.

The chain's CDR3 is CASSRTVLNTEAFF. CDR3 DNA sequence: TGTGCCAGTAGTAGGACAGTTTTGAACACTGAAGCTTTCTTT. The V call is TRBV19, the J call TRBJ1-1; D may be TRBD1 (6 bases). Per the germline V gene, CDR1 is LNHDA and CDR2 is SQIVND (reference sequence). This CDR3 region has 14 residues. V was cut by 4 bases and J by 0 bases, with 9 bases left in between.

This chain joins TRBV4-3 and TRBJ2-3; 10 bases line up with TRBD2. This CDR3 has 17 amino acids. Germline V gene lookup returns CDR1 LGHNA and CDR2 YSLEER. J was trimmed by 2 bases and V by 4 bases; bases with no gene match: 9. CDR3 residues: CASSPSLAGDPTDTQYF. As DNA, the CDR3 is TGCGCCAGCAGCCCAAGTCTAGCGGGAGACCCCACAGATACGCAGTATTTT.

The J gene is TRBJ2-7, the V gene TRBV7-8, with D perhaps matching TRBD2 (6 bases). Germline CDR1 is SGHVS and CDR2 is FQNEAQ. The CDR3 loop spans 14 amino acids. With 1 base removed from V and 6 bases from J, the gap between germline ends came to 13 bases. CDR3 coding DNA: TGTGCCAGCAGCTTAGTAACGGGGGTGGGCGAGCAGTACTTC. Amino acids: CASSLVTGVGEQYF.

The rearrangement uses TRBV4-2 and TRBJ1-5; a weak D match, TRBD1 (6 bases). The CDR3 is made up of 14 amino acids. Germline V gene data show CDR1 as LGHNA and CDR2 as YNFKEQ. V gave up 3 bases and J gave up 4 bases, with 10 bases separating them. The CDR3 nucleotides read TGTGCCAGCAGCCATAGACAGGAAAATCAGCCCCAGCATTTT. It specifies CASSHRQENQPQHF.

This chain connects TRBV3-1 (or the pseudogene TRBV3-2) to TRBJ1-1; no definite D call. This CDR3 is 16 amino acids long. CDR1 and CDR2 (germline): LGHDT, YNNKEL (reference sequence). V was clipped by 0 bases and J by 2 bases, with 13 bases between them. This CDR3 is CASSQEREGGNTEAFF. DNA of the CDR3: TGTGCCAGCAGCCAAGAGAGGGAGGGCGGAAACACTGAAGCTTTCTTT.

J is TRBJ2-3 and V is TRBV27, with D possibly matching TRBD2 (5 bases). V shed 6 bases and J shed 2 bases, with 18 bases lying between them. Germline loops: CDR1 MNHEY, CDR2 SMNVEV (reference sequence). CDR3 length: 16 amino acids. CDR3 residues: CASSPDPGGFTDTQYF. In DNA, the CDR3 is TGTGCCAGCAGCCCTGATCCCGGAGGTTTCACAGATACGCAGTATTTT.

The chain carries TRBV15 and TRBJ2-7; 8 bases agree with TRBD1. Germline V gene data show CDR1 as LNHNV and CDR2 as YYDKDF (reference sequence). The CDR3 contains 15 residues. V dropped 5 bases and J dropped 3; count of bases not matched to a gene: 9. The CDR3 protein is CATSPGQGEVYEQYF. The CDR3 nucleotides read TGTGCCACCAGCCCCGGACAGGGAGAAGTCTACGAGCAGTACTTC.

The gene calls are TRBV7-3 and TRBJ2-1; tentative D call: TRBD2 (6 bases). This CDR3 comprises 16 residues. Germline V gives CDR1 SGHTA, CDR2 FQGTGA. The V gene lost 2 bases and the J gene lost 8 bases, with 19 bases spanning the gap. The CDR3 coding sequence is TGTGCCAGCAGCTTACTATGGCGGGATGGTGGGCATGAGCAGTTCTTC. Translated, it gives CASSLLWRDGGHEQFF. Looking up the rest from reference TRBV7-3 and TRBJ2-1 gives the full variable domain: GAGVSQTPSNKVTEKGKYVELRCDPISGHTALYWYRQSLGQGPEFLIYFQGTGAADDSGLPNDRFFAVRPEGSVSTLKIQRTERGDSAVYLCASSLLWRDGGHEQFFGPGTRLTVL.

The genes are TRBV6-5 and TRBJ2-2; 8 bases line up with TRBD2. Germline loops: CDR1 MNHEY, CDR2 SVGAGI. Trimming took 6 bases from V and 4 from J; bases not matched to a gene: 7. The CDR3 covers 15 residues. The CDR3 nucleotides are TGTGCCAGCAGAAGGGGGACTAGTGGCACCGGGGAGCTGTTTTTT. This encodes CASRRGTSGTGELFF.

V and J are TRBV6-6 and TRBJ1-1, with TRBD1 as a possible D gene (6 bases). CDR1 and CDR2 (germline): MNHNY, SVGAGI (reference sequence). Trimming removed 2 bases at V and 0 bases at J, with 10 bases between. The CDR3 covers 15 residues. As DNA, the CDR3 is TGTGCCAGCAGTTACGGCGGACAGCTGAACACTGAAGCTTTCTTT. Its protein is CASSYGGQLNTEAFF.

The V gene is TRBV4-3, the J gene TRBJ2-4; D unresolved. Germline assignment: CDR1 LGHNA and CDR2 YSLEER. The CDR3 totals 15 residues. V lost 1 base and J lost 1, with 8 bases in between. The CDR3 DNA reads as TGCGCCAGCAGCCAAGTCCCCTTGGCCAAAAACATTCAGTACTTC. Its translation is CASSQVPLAKNIQYF.

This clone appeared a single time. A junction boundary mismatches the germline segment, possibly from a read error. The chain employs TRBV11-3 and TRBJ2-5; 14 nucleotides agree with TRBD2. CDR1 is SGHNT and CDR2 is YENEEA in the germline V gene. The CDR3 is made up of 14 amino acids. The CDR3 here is CASSQGTSGGLQNF. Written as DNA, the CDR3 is TGTGCCAGCAGCCAGGGGACTAGCGGGGGCCTTCAGAACTTC.

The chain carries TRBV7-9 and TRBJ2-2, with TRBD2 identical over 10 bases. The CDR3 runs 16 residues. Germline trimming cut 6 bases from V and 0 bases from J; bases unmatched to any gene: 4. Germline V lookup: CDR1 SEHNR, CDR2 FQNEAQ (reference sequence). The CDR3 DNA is TGTGCCAGCAGGACAGCGGGGGGGGCGAACACCGGGGAGCTGTTTTTT. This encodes CASRTAGGANTGELFF.

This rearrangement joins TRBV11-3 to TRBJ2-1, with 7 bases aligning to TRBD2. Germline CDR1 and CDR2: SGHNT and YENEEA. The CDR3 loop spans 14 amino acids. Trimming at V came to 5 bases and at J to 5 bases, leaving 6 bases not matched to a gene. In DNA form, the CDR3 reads TGTGCCAGCAGCCCCCGGAGCGGGGACAATGAGCAGTTCTTC. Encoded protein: CASSPRSGDNEQFF.

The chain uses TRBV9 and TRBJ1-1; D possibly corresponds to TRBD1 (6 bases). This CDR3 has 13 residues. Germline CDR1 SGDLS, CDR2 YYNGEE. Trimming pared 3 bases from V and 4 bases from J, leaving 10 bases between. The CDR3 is CASSGDTATEAFF. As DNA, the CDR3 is TGTGCCAGCAGCGGGGACACGGCCACTGAAGCTTTCTTT.

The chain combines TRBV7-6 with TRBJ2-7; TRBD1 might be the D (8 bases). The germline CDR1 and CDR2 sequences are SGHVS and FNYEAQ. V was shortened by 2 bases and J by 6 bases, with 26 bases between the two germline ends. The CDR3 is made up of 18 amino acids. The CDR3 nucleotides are TGTGCCAGCAGCTTAATGGGCGGCGGGGGACAGGCCCCCGGCGAGCAGTACTTC. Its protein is CASSLMGGGGQAPGEQYF. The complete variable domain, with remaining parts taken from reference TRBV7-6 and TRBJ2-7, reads GAGVSQSPRYKVTKRGQDVALRCDPISGHVSLYWYRQALGQGPEFLTYFNYEAQQDKSGLPNDRFSAERPEGSISTLTIQRTEQRDSAMYRCASSLMGGGGQAPGEQYFGPGTRLTVT.

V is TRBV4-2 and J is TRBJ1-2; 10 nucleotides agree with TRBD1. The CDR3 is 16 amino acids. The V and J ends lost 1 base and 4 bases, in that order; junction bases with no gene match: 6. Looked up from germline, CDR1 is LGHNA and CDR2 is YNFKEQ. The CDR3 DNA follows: TGTGCCAGCAGCCAAGTCGGGACAGGGGTGGCCTATGGCTACACCTTC. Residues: CASSQVGTGVAYGYTF.